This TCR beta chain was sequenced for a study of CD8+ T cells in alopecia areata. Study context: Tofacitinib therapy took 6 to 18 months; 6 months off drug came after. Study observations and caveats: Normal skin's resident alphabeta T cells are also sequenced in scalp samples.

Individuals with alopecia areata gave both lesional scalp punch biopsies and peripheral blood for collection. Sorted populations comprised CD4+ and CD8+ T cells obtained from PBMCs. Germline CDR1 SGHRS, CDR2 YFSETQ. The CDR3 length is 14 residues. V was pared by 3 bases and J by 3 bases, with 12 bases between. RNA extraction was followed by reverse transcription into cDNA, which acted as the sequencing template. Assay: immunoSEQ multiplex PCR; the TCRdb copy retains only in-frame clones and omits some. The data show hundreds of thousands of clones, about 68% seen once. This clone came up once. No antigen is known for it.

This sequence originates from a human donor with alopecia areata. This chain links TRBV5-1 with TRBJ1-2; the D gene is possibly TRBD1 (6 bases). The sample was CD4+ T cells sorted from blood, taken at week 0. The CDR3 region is CASSSTGQDYGYTF. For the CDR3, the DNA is TGCGCCAGCAGCTCCACAGGGCAGGACTATGGCTACACCTTC.